These 9 T cell receptor beta chains share one sample of origin, sequenced in a study of blood T cell repertoires in COVID-19. Clones were read by immunoSEQ multiplex PCR, and TCRdb kept only the in-frame ones, dropping some. The table records around 220,000 clones, about 80% of them present only once. Sequencing was carried out using peripheral blood. These receptors were collected from an elderly woman with active or convalescent COVID-19.

This clone was counted between two and nine times. The J gene is TRBJ2-2, the V gene TRBV10-1; 7 nucleotides align to TRBD1. Germline loops: CDR1 WNHNN, CDR2 SYGVQD (reference sequence). V gave up 5 bases and J gave up 1 base; unmatched junction bases: 7. The CDR3 spans 16 residues. Written as DNA, the CDR3 is TGCGCCAGCAGTTTACACAGGGGACAGAACACCGGGGAGCTGTTTTTT. As protein: CASSLHRGQNTGELFF.

V and J are TRBV19 and TRBJ1-2; tentatively, D is TRBD1 (5 bases). With 3 bases removed from V and 8 bases from J, the gap between germline ends came to 13 bases. The V gene's germline CDR1 is LNHDA and CDR2 SQIVND (reference sequence). The CDR3 is made up of 13 amino acids. CDR3 amino acids: CASSMDGGNGYTF. The CDR3 DNA is TGTGCCAGTAGTATGGATGGGGGGAACGGCTACACCTTC.

V and J are TRBV2 and TRBJ2-4; TRBD2 agrees at 11 bases. Unmatched junction bases numbered 7, after V lost 5 bases and J lost 4 bases. The CDR3 spans 16 residues. The germline V gene has CDR1 SNHLY and CDR2 FYNNEI. CDR3 region: CASSSYSGGVKNIQYF. The CDR3 DNA sequence: TGTGCCAGCAGTTCATATAGCGGGGGGGTAAAAAACATTCAGTACTTC.

The V gene is TRBV18, the J gene TRBJ1-2; 7 bases match TRBD1. Germline V gene lookup returns CDR1 KGHSH and CDR2 LQKENI. The CDR3 totals 16 residues. The V segment lost 3 bases and the J segment 3 bases; nucleotides outside the gene matches: 10. The CDR3 loop is CASSPGLRGSYYGYTF. The CDR3 coding sequence is TGTGCCAGCTCACCGGGCCTCAGGGGGTCCTACTATGGCTACACCTTC. The full variable domain, rest sourced from reference TRBV18 and TRBJ1-2, is NAGVMQNPRHLVRRRGQEARLRCSPMKGHSHVYWYRQLPEEGLKFMVYLQKENIIDESGMPKERFSAEFPKEGPSILRIQQVVRGDSAAYFCASSPGLRGSYYGYTFGSGTRLTVV.

V gene TRBV28 combines with J gene TRBJ2-5; D is possibly TRBD1 (6 bases). The germline V and J ends were trimmed by 6 bases and 5 bases, with 13 bases remaining between them. The CDR3 covers 13 residues. CDR1 is MDHEN, CDR2 SYDVKM, per germline. The CDR3 bases are TGTGCCAGCAGAAGGGGGATTAGGGAGACCCAGTACTTC. The encoded protein is CASRRGIRETQYF.

This clone occurred a few times. CDR3 in DNA: TGTGCCAGCAGCGGGGGAGCTAGCGACACAGATACGCAGTATTTT. It yields the protein CASSGGASDTDTQYF. The rearrangement links TRBV11-2 to TRBJ2-3, with D maybe TRBD2 (6 bases). The CDR3 has 15 residues. Per germline, CDR1 SGHAT and CDR2 FQNNGV. V lost 5 bases to trimming and J lost 2 bases, with 14 bases between them. The variable domain in full, completed from reference TRBV11-2 and TRBJ2-3, reads EAGVAQSPRYKIIEKRQSVAFWCNPISGHATLYWYQQILGQGPKLLIQFQNNGVVDDSQLPKDRFSAERLKGVDSTLKIQPAKLEDSAVYLCASSGGASDTDTQYFGPGTRLTVL.

The chain links TRBV24-1 to TRBJ1-3, with 7 bases lining up with TRBD1. The J segment lost 4 bases and the V segment lost 2 bases, leaving 4 bases of the junction unmatched. The germline CDR1 and CDR2 sequences are KGHDR and SFDVKD. This CDR3 is built from 15 residues. This chain's CDR3 is CATSDSRGPGNTIYF. CDR3 DNA: TGTGCCACCAGTGATTCTAGGGGGCCCGGAAACACCATATATTTT.

The table lists this clone with a count of one. The chain is built from TRBV5-1 and TRBJ1-3; D uncertain. The CDR3 has 13 residues. CDR1 SGHRS and CDR2 YFSETQ come from the germline V gene. Trimming took off 3 bases at V and 0 bases at J, with 4 bases between the two ends. CDR3 bases: TGCGCCAGCAGCTCCAGCTCTGGAAACACCATATATTTT. Protein sequence: CASSSSSGNTIYF.

The chain employs TRBV10-3 and TRBJ1-5, with D perhaps TRBD1 (5 bases). CDR1 and CDR2 (germline): ENHRY, SYGVKD. V lost 4 bases and J 6 bases, leaving 13 bases between the germline ends. The CDR3 consists of 14 residues. This chain's CDR3 is CAISGAEGAQPQHF. The CDR3 DNA reads TGTGCCATCAGTGGGGCGGAAGGGGCTCAGCCCCAGCATTTT.